The subject of this entry is one TCR beta chain. No antigen is known for it. Amplification used 60 Vbeta primers and 13 Jbeta primers. The assay was immunoSEQ multiplex PCR, and TCRdb's table has in-frame clones only and misses some. Of about 170,000 clones in the sample, about 85% were seen once. These data are taken from a study of cytomegalovirus exposure and HLA in healthy donors. Overall study results and limits: Reported performance of the classifier showed diagnosis of cytomegalovirus status with high specificity and sensitivity. Data from an earlier analysis indicated that most TCR beta V segments were productive either about 90% or about 30% of the time. According to the study, roughly 180 TCR beta chains were cytomegalovirus-associated.

Trimming left V 8 bases short and J 8 bases short, with 25 bases between. The CDR3 runs 16 residues. Germline assignment: CDR1 MNHEY and CDR2 SMNVEV (reference sequence). The chain has TRBV27 and TRBJ2-1; a weak D match, TRBD2 (6 bases). The origin of this receptor is a man under 40 in good health and CMV-seropositive. Specimen: PBMCs. The CDR3, as DNA: TGTGCCAGCGGAGGAGGGGACGGTACTAGAACCCATGAGCAGTTCTTC. The encoded protein is CASGGGDGTRTHEQFF.